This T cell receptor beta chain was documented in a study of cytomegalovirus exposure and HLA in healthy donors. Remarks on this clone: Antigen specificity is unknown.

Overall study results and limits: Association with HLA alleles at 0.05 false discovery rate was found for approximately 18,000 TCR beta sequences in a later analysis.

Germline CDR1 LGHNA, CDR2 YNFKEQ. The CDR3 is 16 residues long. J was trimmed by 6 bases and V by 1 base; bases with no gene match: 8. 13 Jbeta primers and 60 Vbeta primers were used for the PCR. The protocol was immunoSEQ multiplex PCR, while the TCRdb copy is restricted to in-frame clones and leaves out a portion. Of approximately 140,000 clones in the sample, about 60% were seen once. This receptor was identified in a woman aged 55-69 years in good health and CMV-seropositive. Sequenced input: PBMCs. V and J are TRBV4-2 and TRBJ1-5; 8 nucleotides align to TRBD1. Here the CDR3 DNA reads TGTGCCAGCAGCCAAGTTCCTGGACAGGGAAGTCAGCCCCAGCATTTT. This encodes CASSQVPGQGSQPQHF.